These 15 T cell receptor beta chains came from one sample sequenced in a study of human T cells and chemical hapten exposure. Sample time point: patch test 3, about 24 weeks after DPC sensitization. The treatment is: therapeutic diphenylcyclopropenone sensitization with weekly scalp DPC. A single record per CDR3 protein comes from TCRdb applying MiXCR to the RACE reads. The sample has roughly 71,000 distinct CDR3 sequences, roughly 11% seen once. Specimen: whole blood, collected in connection with sensitization to the hapten diphenylcyclopropenone (DPC). The origin of the receptors is a woman aged 45 to 65 with alopecia areata. Some clones in this sample may be carry-over from other donors' samples.

The gene calls are TRBV7-2 and TRBJ1-3, with 11 bases aligning to TRBD1. The CDR3 has 18 residues. CDR1 SGHTA and CDR2 FQGNSA come from the germline V gene. The V gene end was trimmed by 3 bases and the J gene end by 1 base; junction bases not matched to a gene: 8. CDR3 sequence (DNA): TGTGCCAGCAGCTTGCGGACAGGGGGCGTCTGGTCTGGAAACACCATATATTTT. It specifies CASSLRTGGVWSGNTIYF.

The sample holds a few counts of this clonotype. The chain joins TRBV19 to TRBJ1-5; TRBD1 matches at 9 bases. This CDR3 has 15 amino acids. Germline CDR1 LNHDA, CDR2 SQIVND (reference sequence). The V segment lost 5 bases and the J segment 1 base; nucleotides outside the gene matches: 3. CDR3 protein: CASSVTGGSNQPQHF. The CDR3 DNA reads as TGTGCCAGTAGTGTGACAGGGGGAAGCAATCAGCCCCAGCATTTT.

This clonotype was detected ten times or more. This chain joins TRBV7-9 and TRBJ1-5; TRBD1 might be the D (6 bases). V lost 8 bases to trimming and J lost 7 bases, with 15 bases between them. The CDR3 consists of 13 residues. Germline V gene lookup returns CDR1 SEHNR and CDR2 FQNEAQ (reference sequence). The CDR3 DNA reads as TGTGCCAGCGGTAAGGGGGGCGGACAGCCCCAGCATTTT. Protein product: CASGKGGGQPQHF.

This clonotype has at least ten counts. The chain carries TRBV6-6 and TRBJ2-7; 7 nucleotides line up with TRBD1. After removal of 2 bases from V and 7 bases from J, the junction contained 5 bases not matched to a gene. Germline V lookup: CDR1 MNHNY, CDR2 SVGAGI (reference sequence). This CDR3 contains 13 residues. The CDR3 loop reads CASSYRGLGEQYF. The CDR3 DNA sequence: TGTGCCAGCAGTTACAGGGGGCTAGGTGAGCAGTACTTC.

V usage is TRBV28 and J usage is TRBJ2-7, with no clear D. CDR1 is MDHEN and CDR2 is SYDVKM in the germline V gene. The CDR3 contains 14 residues. V was shortened by 2 bases and J by 1 base, with 9 bases between the two germline ends. The CDR3 is CASSLRARSYEQYF. CDR3 DNA sequence: TGTGCCAGCAGTTTAAGGGCCAGGTCCTACGAGCAGTACTTC.

V usage is TRBV6-2 or TRBV6-3 and J usage is TRBJ1-6, with 7 positions matching TRBD1. The CDR3 has 16 amino acids. Per the germline V gene, CDR1 is MNHEY and CDR2 is SVGEGT. J gave up 3 bases and V 6 bases, and 8 bases lay outside the gene matches. The CDR3 nucleotides are TGTGCCAGCAGAAAGGACAGGCGCAACTATAATTCACCCCTCCACTTT. It yields the protein CASRKDRRNYNSPLHF.

V gene TRBV20-1 combines with J gene TRBJ1-1; D gene unclear. The CDR3 extends over 11 amino acids. Trimming left V 1 base short and J 9 bases short, with 9 bases between. Germline CDR1 reads DFQATT; CDR2 reads SNEGSKA (reference sequence). The CDR3 DNA reads TGCAGTGCTAGAGCGTCCCCTCAAGCTTTCTTT. Amino acid sequence: CSARASPQAFF.

The table lists this clonotype with a few counts. V is TRBV7-2 and J is TRBJ1-1; 7 bases fit TRBD1. CDR3 size: 14 residues. Germline CDR1 is SGHTA and CDR2 is FQGNSA. V shed 3 bases and J 4 bases; nucleotides not matched to a gene: 5. Here the CDR3 DNA reads TGTGCCAGCAGCTTTATCAGGGGGTCCACTGAAGCTTTCTTT. This sequence encodes CASSFIRGSTEAFF.

The chain is built from TRBV29-1 and TRBJ1-2; D call uncertain. V lost 5 bases and J 2 bases, leaving 15 bases between the germline ends. In germline, CDR1 is SQVTM, CDR2 ANQGSEA. The CDR3 totals 14 residues. CDR3 in amino acids: CSVMSRERNYGYTF. The CDR3 nucleotides read TGCAGCGTTATGAGTAGGGAAAGAAACTATGGCTACACCTTC.

This clonotype showed up many times. The chain employs TRBV28 and TRBJ2-7; 10 positions match TRBD1. Germline lookup yields CDR1 MDHEN and CDR2 SYDVKM. This CDR3 contains 14 residues. After removal of 5 bases from V and 2 bases from J, the junction contained 3 bases not matched to a gene. The CDR3 is CASSPGTGAYEQYF. CDR3 sequence (DNA): TGTGCCAGCAGTCCCGGGACAGGGGCCTACGAGCAGTACTTC.

The chain uses TRBV11-2 and TRBJ1-4; no firm D call. Germline CDR1 reads SGHAT; CDR2 reads FQNNGV. The CDR3 runs 12 residues. The ends were cut back, 4 bases at V and 2 bases at J, with 2 bases in the middle. DNA of the CDR3: TGTGCCAGCAGCTGGACTAATGAAAAACTGTTTTTT. As protein: CASSWTNEKLFF. The variable domain in full, completed from reference TRBV11-2 and TRBJ1-4, reads EAGVAQSPRYKIIEKRQSVAFWCNPISGHATLYWYQQILGQGPKLLIQFQNNGVVDDSQLPKDRFSAERLKGVDSTLKIQPAKLEDSAVYLCASSWTNEKLFFGSGTQLSVL.

In this sample, this clonotype turned up many times. The V gene is TRBV29-1, the J gene TRBJ2-7, with 7 positions matching TRBD1. The germline V gene has CDR1 SQVTM and CDR2 ANQGSEA. The J segment lost 2 bases and the V segment lost 6 bases, leaving 7 bases of the junction unmatched. The CDR3 extends over 13 amino acids. In nucleotides, the CDR3 is TGCAGCGTGTCCGGGACAGTGACCTACGAGCAGTACTTC. Translating it yields CSVSGTVTYEQYF.

This chain joins TRBV12-3 or TRBV12-4 and TRBJ2-2, with D perhaps TRBD2 (5 bases). The CDR3 has 14 amino acids. Trimming left V 5 bases short and J 5 bases short, with 12 bases between. The CDR3: CASSPNRRTGELFF. As DNA, the CDR3 is TGTGCCAGCAGTCCTAACCGGAGGACCGGGGAGCTGTTTTTT.

There are many counts of this clonotype. The chain uses TRBV27 and TRBJ1-5; tentative D call: TRBD1 (5 bases). The CDR3 has 14 residues. Between the trimmed V and J ends, which lost 8 bases and 6 bases, there was a span of 17 bases. Germline-derived CDR1 and CDR2 are MNHEY and SMNVEV (reference sequence). The CDR3 coding sequence is TGTGCCAGCCGTTACATTCCCGGGGGTCAGCCCCAGCATTTT. This translates into CASRYIPGGQPQHF.

CDR3 residues: CASSQGVQGNQPQHF. The CDR3 DNA sequence: TGCGCCAGCAGCCAAGGGGTCCAGGGGAATCAGCCCCAGCATTTT. The genes are TRBV4-3 and TRBJ1-5, with a possible D match to TRBD1 (6 bases). CDR1 and CDR2 from the germline V gene are LGHNA and YSLEER. V lost 1 base and J lost 4, with 11 bases in between. The CDR3 spans 15 residues.